This T cell receptor (beta chain) was found in a study of blood T cell repertoires in COVID-19. Study-level information: COVID-19 samples, acute and convalescent, were from the United States, Italy and Spain. Sample material is recorded as cDNA or gDNA derived from T cells, B-cell-depleted T cells, or PBMCs.

Authors' methods: Reference gene primer amplification gave nucleated cell count estimates. Some clones are missing from TCRdb's copy, which holds only in-frame ones; the method was immunoSEQ multiplex PCR. V and J calls and clone size come straight from that table; D and trimming were deduced from the DNA. The repertoire holds about 87,000 clones, with around 75% as singletons. The TCR was taken from a woman older than 75 with active or convalescent COVID-19. The specimen was peripheral blood.

This CDR3 is CASSPNGPGQTLYSNQPQHF. The CDR3 DNA is TGTGCCAGCAGCCCGAACGGCCCGGGACAGACTCTCTATAGCAATCAGCCCCAGCATTTT. This chain uses TRBV6-6 with TRBJ1-5, with 7 positions matching TRBD1. V shed 6 bases, J shed 0 bases, and the junction held 20 bases outside the gene matches. Germline values: CDR1 MNHNY, CDR2 SVGAGI (reference sequence). The length of the CDR3 is 20 residues.